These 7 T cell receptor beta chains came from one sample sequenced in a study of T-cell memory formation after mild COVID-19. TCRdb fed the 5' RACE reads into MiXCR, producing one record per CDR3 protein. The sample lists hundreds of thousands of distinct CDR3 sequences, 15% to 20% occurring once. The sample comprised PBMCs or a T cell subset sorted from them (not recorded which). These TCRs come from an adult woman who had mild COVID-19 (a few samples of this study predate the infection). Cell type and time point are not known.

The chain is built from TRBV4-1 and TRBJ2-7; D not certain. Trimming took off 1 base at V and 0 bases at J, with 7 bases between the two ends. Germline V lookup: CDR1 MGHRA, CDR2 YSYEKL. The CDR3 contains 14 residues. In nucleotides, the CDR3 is TGCGCCAGCAGCCAAGGGACCTACTCCTACGAGCAGTACTTC. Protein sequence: CASSQGTYSYEQYF.

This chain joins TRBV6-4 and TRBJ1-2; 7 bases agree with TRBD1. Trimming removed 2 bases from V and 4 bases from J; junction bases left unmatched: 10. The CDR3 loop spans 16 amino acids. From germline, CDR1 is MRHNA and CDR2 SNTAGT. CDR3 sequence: CASSDHRRGRIYGYTF. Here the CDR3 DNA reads TGTGCCAGCAGTGACCACCGGAGGGGGCGCATCTATGGCTACACCTTC.

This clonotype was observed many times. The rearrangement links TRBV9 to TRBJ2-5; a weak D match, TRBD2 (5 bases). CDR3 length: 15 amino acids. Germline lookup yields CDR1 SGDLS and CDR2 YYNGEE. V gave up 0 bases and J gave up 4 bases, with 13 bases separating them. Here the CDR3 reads CASSVAPGSIETQYF. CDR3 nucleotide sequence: TGTGCCAGCAGCGTAGCTCCGGGGAGCATAGAGACCCAGTACTTC. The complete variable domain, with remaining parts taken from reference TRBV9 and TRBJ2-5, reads DSGVTQTPKHLITATGQRVTLRCSPRSGDLSVYWYQQSLDQGLQFLIQYYNGEERAKGNILERFSAQQFPDLHSELNLSSLELGDSALYFCASSVAPGSIETQYFGPGTRLLVL.

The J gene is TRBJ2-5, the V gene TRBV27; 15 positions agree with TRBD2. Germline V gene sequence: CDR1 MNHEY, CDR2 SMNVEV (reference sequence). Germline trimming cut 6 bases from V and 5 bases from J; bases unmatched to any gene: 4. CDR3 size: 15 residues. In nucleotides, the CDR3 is TGTGCCAGCAGAGGACTAGCGGGAGGGGTGGAGACCCAGTACTTC. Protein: CASRGLAGGVETQYF.

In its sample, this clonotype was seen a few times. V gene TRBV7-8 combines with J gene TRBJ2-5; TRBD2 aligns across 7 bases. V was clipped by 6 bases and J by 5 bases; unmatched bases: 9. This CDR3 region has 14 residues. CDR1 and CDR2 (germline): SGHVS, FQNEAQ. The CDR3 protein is CASRGRGITETQYF. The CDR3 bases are TGTGCCAGCAGAGGGAGGGGTATTACGGAGACCCAGTACTTC.

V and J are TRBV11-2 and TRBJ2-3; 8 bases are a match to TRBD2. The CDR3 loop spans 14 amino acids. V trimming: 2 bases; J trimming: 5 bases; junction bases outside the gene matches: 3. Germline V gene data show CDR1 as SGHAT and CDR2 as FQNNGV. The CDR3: CASSLKAGEDTQYF. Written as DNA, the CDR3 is TGTGCCAGCAGCTTAAAAGCGGGGGAAGATACGCAGTATTTT.

The CDR3 is CASSLGHASSTQYF. The CDR3 coding sequence is TGTGCCAGCAGTTTAGGACACGCCTCGTCGACCCAGTACTTC. J is TRBJ2-5 and V is TRBV12-3 or TRBV12-4, with D uncertain. V lost 1 base to trimming and J lost 7 bases, with 13 bases between them. The CDR3 loop spans 14 amino acids.